One and the same sample provided the 16 T cell receptor beta chains below, sequenced in a study of T-cell memory formation after mild COVID-19. Via MiXCR, TCRdb re-called the 5' RACE reads, giving one row per CDR3 protein. The table shows hundreds of thousands of distinct CDR3 sequences, with roughly 20% occurring only once. Material for sequencing was PBMCs or a T cell subset sorted from them (not recorded which). The receptors stem from an adult woman who had mild COVID-19 (a few samples of this study predate the infection). Cell type and time point are not known.

This chain connects TRBV6-2 or TRBV6-3 to TRBJ2-7; no reliable D call. The CDR3 extends over 14 amino acids. Germline values: CDR1 MNHEY, CDR2 SVGEGT. The V end lost 8 bases, the J end lost 7 bases, and 21 bases lay between the germline ends. The CDR3 nucleotides are TGTGCCAGCTCGGACGTGACTGGCCCAGTAGAGCAGTACTTC. Protein product: CASSDVTGPVEQYF.

There are a few counts of this clonotype. The chain couples TRBV6-1 to TRBJ1-6; D remains unclear. Trimming cost V 2 bases and J 2 bases, with 10 bases left between them. Germline CDR1 is MNHNS and CDR2 is SASEGT. The CDR3 sequence is 16 residues long. CDR3 amino acids: CASSEPRQAYNSPLHF. Written as DNA, the CDR3 is TGTGCCAGCAGTGAACCCCGACAAGCCTATAATTCACCCCTCCACTTT.

The chain is built from TRBV6-5 and TRBJ2-3, with 8 bases fitting TRBD2. Germline assignment: CDR1 MNHEY and CDR2 SVGAGI. CDR3 length: 17 residues. V gave up 4 bases and J gave up 0 bases; unmatched junction bases: 9. The CDR3 spells CASSSPRLATSTDTQYF. The CDR3 nucleotides read TGTGCCAGCAGTTCGCCCCGACTAGCGACTAGCACAGATACGCAGTATTTT.

The chain has TRBV27 and TRBJ2-1, with 9 bases matching TRBD2. V shed 3 bases, J shed 5 bases, and the junction held 8 bases outside the gene matches. The CDR3 length is 16 residues. CDR1 and CDR2 from the germline V gene are MNHEY and SMNVEV (reference sequence). CDR3 in amino acids: CASSFGFRLADNEQFF. In DNA, the CDR3 is TGTGCCAGCAGTTTCGGTTTTAGACTAGCGGACAATGAGCAGTTCTTC.

The CDR3 sequence: CASSLDGPPGVYGYTF. CDR3 nucleotide sequence: TGTGCCAGCAGCTTAGACGGACCGCCGGGGGTCTACGGCTACACCTTC. This rearrangement joins TRBV7-9 to TRBJ1-2, with D possibly being TRBD1 (5 bases). The germline CDR1 and CDR2 sequences are SEHNR and FQNEAQ (reference sequence). The CDR3 is 16 residues long. V lost 1 base to trimming and J lost 8 bases, with 20 bases between them.

This clonotype was found a few times. The J gene is TRBJ1-4, the V gene TRBV15, with D possibly TRBD1 on 5 matching bases. The CDR3 length is 14 residues. Trimming took off 8 bases at V and 2 bases at J, with 12 bases between the two ends. CDR1 and CDR2 (germline): LNHNV, YYDKDF (reference sequence). The CDR3 protein is CATRRGTTNEKLFF. The CDR3 DNA is TGTGCCACCCGTCGGGGGACGACTAATGAAAAACTGTTTTTT.

The chain links TRBV4-1 to TRBJ1-5, with D unresolved. The CDR3 runs to 15 residues. Trimming took 1 base from V and 0 from J, leaving 7 bases between them. CDR1 and CDR2 from the germline V gene are MGHRA and YSYEKL. CDR3 sequence (DNA): TGCGCCAGCAGCCAAGCCCTTTATAGCAATCAGCCCCAGCATTTT. Translation gives CASSQALYSNQPQHF.

The chain uses TRBV9 and TRBJ2-1; 9 bases agree with TRBD1. Trimming at V came to 3 bases and at J to 4 bases, leaving 5 bases not matched to a gene. The germline V gene has CDR1 SGDLS and CDR2 YYNGEE. CDR3 size: 15 residues. The CDR3 DNA follows: TGTGCCAGCAGCGAACAGGGGGCGCGGTACAATGAGCAGTTCTTC. Translated, it gives CASSEQGARYNEQFF. Drawing the rest from reference TRBV9 and TRBJ2-1, the complete variable domain is DSGVTQTPKHLITATGQRVTLRCSPRSGDLSVYWYQQSLDQGLQFLIQYYNGEERAKGNILERFSAQQFPDLHSELNLSSLELGDSALYFCASSEQGARYNEQFFGPGTRLTVL.

This clonotype occurred a few times. The V call is TRBV3-1, the J call TRBJ2-5, with 8 bases lining up with TRBD2. V lost 6 bases to trimming and J lost 12 bases; unmatched junction nucleotides: 21. The CDR3 has 16 residues. Germline loops: CDR1 LGHDT, CDR2 YNNKEL (reference sequence). The CDR3 DNA reads as TGTGCCAGCAGTCCCTTTGAGGTAGCGGGGAGCCCTACAAAGTACTTC. Translated, it gives CASSPFEVAGSPTKYF.

The chain uses TRBV27 and TRBJ2-3; D is uncertain. CDR1 is MNHEY and CDR2 is SMNVEV in the germline V gene (reference sequence). Trimming removed 4 bases at V and 6 bases at J, with 8 bases between. The CDR3 runs to 12 residues. The CDR3 loop is CASSWNGDTQYF. CDR3 nucleotide sequence: TGTGCCAGCAGTTGGAACGGGGATACGCAGTATTTT.

This clonotype was observed a handful of times. J is TRBJ2-3 and V is TRBV5-1; D not certain. The CDR3 consists of 17 residues. Trimming left V 0 bases short and J 4 bases short, with 18 bases between. Germline CDR1 and CDR2: SGHRS and YFSETQ. This CDR3 reads CASSLVTDRSRPDTQYF. As DNA, the CDR3 is TGCGCCAGCAGCTTGGTGACGGACCGGAGTCGCCCAGATACGCAGTATTTT.

This clonotype was detected only a few times. The CDR3 sequence is CASSPLVGNRVGYTF. DNA of the CDR3: TGTGCCAGCAGCCCCCTTGTCGGGAACAGGGTGGGCTACACCTTC. The chain joins TRBV9 to TRBJ1-2; weak D call: TRBD1 (6 bases). Germline V lookup: CDR1 SGDLS, CDR2 YYNGEE. Trimming shortened V by 4 bases and J by 8 bases, and 21 bases separated the two germline ends. The CDR3 has 15 amino acids. Complete variable domain (other parts from reference TRBV9 and TRBJ1-2): DSGVTQTPKHLITATGQRVTLRCSPRSGDLSVYWYQQSLDQGLQFLIQYYNGEERAKGNILERFSAQQFPDLHSELNLSSLELGDSALYFCASSPLVGNRVGYTFGSGTRLTVV.

This clonotype has just a few counts. The chain couples TRBV12-3 or TRBV12-4 to TRBJ2-5; possibly TRBD2 for D (5 bases). Trimming took 6 bases from V and 4 from J, leaving 21 bases between them. The length of the CDR3 is 16 residues. CDR3 coding DNA: TGTGCCAGCAGCCCAGTGGATAGCGTACCATCAGAGACCCAGTACTTC. Protein sequence: CASSPVDSVPSETQYF.

The V call is TRBV11-2, the J call TRBJ2-3; TRBD2 agrees at 10 bases. CDR1 and CDR2 (germline): SGHAT, FQNNGV. V gave up 3 bases and J gave up 2 bases; unmatched junction bases: 5. This CDR3 is built from 16 residues. The CDR3 bases are TGTGCCAGCAGCTTTACTAGCGGGATGTCCACAGATACGCAGTATTTT. Its translation: CASSFTSGMSTDTQYF.

The rearrangement links TRBV5-1 to TRBJ1-3, with 11 bases matching TRBD1. V was clipped by 1 base and J by 7 bases; unmatched bases: 1. The CDR3 extends over 14 amino acids. From germline, CDR1 is SGHRS and CDR2 YFSETQ. CDR3 bases: TGCGCCAGCAGCTTGCGGGACAGGGGGAACACCATATATTTT. Translating it yields CASSLRDRGNTIYF.

V usage is TRBV6-1 and J usage is TRBJ2-1; the D gene is possibly TRBD1 (7 bases). The CDR3 consists of 15 residues. Germline V gives CDR1 MNHNS, CDR2 SASEGT. With 3 bases removed from V and 5 bases from J, the gap between germline ends came to 14 bases. CDR3 coding DNA: TGTGCCAGCAGTGAGGGGGGAGACAGGGACAATGAGCAGTTCTTC. This codes for CASSEGGDRDNEQFF.